Below, 18 T cell receptor beta chains from the same sample are listed, as sequenced in a study of T-cell memory formation after mild COVID-19. TCRdb itself ran the 5' RACE reads through MiXCR, one entry per CDR3 protein. This table holds 85,000 to 120,000 distinct CDR3 sequences, approximately 17% found once. Sequencing used PBMCs or a T cell subset sorted from them (not recorded which). The source is an adult woman who had mild COVID-19 (a few samples of this study predate the infection). Cell type and time point are not known.

The rearrangement uses TRBV4-2 and TRBJ2-7, with no clear D. Trimming cost V 4 bases and J 0 bases, with 7 bases left between them. This CDR3 has 13 residues. Germline assignment: CDR1 LGHNA and CDR2 YNFKEQ. The chain's CDR3 is CASSPSLSYEQYF. DNA of the CDR3: TGTGCCAGCAGCCCCTCCCTCTCCTACGAGCAGTACTTC.

This clonotype has a handful of counts. The chain carries TRBV9 and TRBJ2-7; 9 nucleotides match TRBD1. The CDR3 extends over 14 amino acids. Trimming at V came to 3 bases and at J to 5 bases, leaving 6 bases not matched to a gene. Germline assignment: CDR1 SGDLS and CDR2 YYNGEE. The CDR3 loop is CASSAGTGPHEQYF. The CDR3 DNA reads TGTGCCAGCAGCGCCGGGACAGGGCCCCACGAGCAGTACTTC.

The rearrangement joins TRBV6-5 to TRBJ2-5; 14 positions agree with TRBD2. CDR1 MNHEY and CDR2 SVGAGI come from the germline V gene. CDR3 length: 17 residues. V was pared by 0 bases and J by 5 bases, with 5 bases of the junction left unmatched. CDR3 sequence reads: CASSYSTSGRAWETQYF. CDR3 sequence (DNA): TGTGCCAGCAGTTACTCGACTAGCGGGAGGGCCTGGGAGACCCAGTACTTC.

This clonotype came up a few times. V usage is TRBV3-1 and J usage is TRBJ2-1, with 8 bases lining up with TRBD2. CDR3 length: 15 residues. Per germline, CDR1 LGHDT and CDR2 YNNKEL (reference sequence). V shed 1 base, J shed 5 bases, and the junction held 4 bases outside the gene matches. The CDR3 spells CASSQVGGRNNEQFF. The CDR3 nucleotides read TGTGCCAGCAGCCAAGTAGGCGGGAGGAACAATGAGCAGTTCTTC.

The chain carries TRBV7-9 and TRBJ2-7; D unclear. This CDR3 contains 9 residues. Germline loops: CDR1 SEHNR, CDR2 FQNEAQ (reference sequence). The ends were cut back, 6 bases at V and 6 bases at J, with 3 bases in the middle. CDR3 amino acids: CASRGEQYF. CDR3 in DNA: TGTGCCAGCAGGGGCGAGCAGTACTTC.

The chain uses TRBV19 and TRBJ2-1, with D unclear. The CDR3 spans 11 residues. Per the germline V gene, CDR1 is LNHDA and CDR2 is SQIVND (reference sequence). Trimming took 6 bases from V and 10 from J, leaving 10 bases between them. DNA for the CDR3: TGTGCCAGTAGCTTTCGTCTAGAGCAGTTCTTC. Protein product: CASSFRLEQFF.

The CDR3 reads CASSLGKTTEAFF. The CDR3 nucleotides are TGTGCCAGCAGCTTAGGCAAGACGACTGAAGCTTTCTTT. The chain combines TRBV7-2 with TRBJ1-1; unclear D gene. V lost 1 base and J lost 5, with 8 bases in between. This CDR3 has 13 amino acids. Germline V gene sequence: CDR1 SGHTA, CDR2 FQGNSA.

The chain links TRBV4-1 to TRBJ2-5; 10 bases agree with TRBD2. The trim removed 0 bases at V and 1 base at J, leaving 8 bases unmatched. The CDR3 is made up of 18 amino acids. Germline V CDR1 and CDR2: MGHRA, YSYEKL. The CDR3 sequence: CASSQDSLAGGIQETQYF. CDR3 nucleotides: TGCGCCAGCAGCCAAGATAGTTTAGCGGGGGGCATCCAAGAGACCCAGTACTTC.

In this sample, this clonotype turned up a few times. The chain recombines TRBV20-1 with TRBJ2-1, with 7 bases that match TRBD2. CDR1 DFQATT and CDR2 SNEGSKA come from the germline V gene (reference sequence). This CDR3 is 14 amino acids long. Unmatched junction bases numbered 2, after V lost 0 bases and J lost 3 bases. The CDR3: CSARDRGGYNEQFF. The CDR3 DNA sequence: TGCAGTGCTAGAGATCGCGGGGGCTACAATGAGCAGTTCTTC.

V is TRBV5-5 and J is TRBJ2-7; 7 nucleotides align to TRBD1. Germline CDR1 and CDR2: SGHKS and YYEKEE (reference sequence). CDR3 length: 14 amino acids. The V gene end was trimmed by 0 bases and the J gene end by 5 bases; junction bases not matched to a gene: 5. CDR3: CASSLGQGGDEQYF. CDR3 nucleotides: TGTGCCAGCAGCTTGGGACAGGGTGGGGACGAGCAGTACTTC.

This clonotype was observed a few times. The J gene is TRBJ2-2, the V gene TRBV9; D not certain. Germline loops: CDR1 SGDLS, CDR2 YYNGEE. The CDR3 runs to 13 residues. V gave up 3 bases and J gave up 4 bases, with 7 bases separating them. The DNA of the CDR3 is TGTGCCAGCAGCGAGTCTATCACCGGGGAGCTGTTTTTT. Its protein is CASSESITGELFF.

The chain links TRBV20-1 to TRBJ1-5; no clear D. Germline CDR1 reads DFQATT; CDR2 reads SNEGSKA (reference sequence). CDR3 length: 14 amino acids. V was clipped by 0 bases and J by 0 bases, with 6 bases between them. Written as DNA, the CDR3 is TGCAGTGCTAGAGAACAGTTTAGCAATCAGCCCCAGCATTTT. This gives the protein CSAREQFSNQPQHF.

The table lists this clonotype with a few counts. The chain couples TRBV7-8 to TRBJ2-2, with D uncertain. Deletions cut 0 bases from V and 1 base from J, with 9 bases between. Germline CDR1 and CDR2: SGHVS and FQNEAQ. The CDR3 is 16 residues long. DNA of the CDR3: TGTGCCAGCAGCTTAGCGGTGGCATTGAACACCGGGGAGCTGTTTTTT. Encoded protein: CASSLAVALNTGELFF.

This clonotype was counted a single time. CDR3 in DNA: TGTGCCAGCTCACCTTACAGGGGGCACAACACTGAAGCTTTCTTT. This sequence encodes CASSPYRGHNTEAFF. This sequence joins TRBV18 and TRBJ1-1, with 9 bases matching TRBD1. The CDR3 sequence is 15 residues long. V lost 3 bases and J lost 2; bases outside the gene matches: 4. Germline loops: CDR1 KGHSH, CDR2 LQKENI.

In its sample, this clonotype was seen a few times. The DNA of the CDR3 is TGTGCCACCGGGTGGAGGGAGCGTCCGACCAAAAACATTCAGTACTTC. Protein: CATGWRERPTKNIQYF. V and J are TRBV24-1 and TRBJ2-4; a weak D match, TRBD2 (6 bases). The V gene's germline CDR1 is KGHDR and CDR2 SFDVKD. The CDR3 spans 16 residues. V lost 9 bases and J lost 2, with 19 bases in between.

The chain links TRBV24-1 to TRBJ2-2, with TRBD1 matching 7 bases. The CDR3 is 15 amino acids. The germline V gene has CDR1 KGHDR and CDR2 SFDVKD. With V trimmed by 6 bases and J by 3 bases, 6 bases remained unmatched. This CDR3 is CATSPRQGHTGELFF. As DNA, the CDR3 is TGTGCCACCAGTCCTAGACAGGGACACACCGGGGAGCTGTTTTTT.

The rearrangement joins TRBV12-3 or TRBV12-4 to TRBJ2-7, with TRBD2 matching 9 bases. This CDR3 spans 13 amino acids. The ends lost 6 bases at V and 3 bases at J; junction bases unmatched: 3. The CDR3 region has the DNA TGTGCCAGCAGCGAAGCGGGAGGCTACGAGCAGTACTTC. Its translation: CASSEAGGYEQYF.

This sequence joins TRBV24-1 and TRBJ2-1; D unresolved. V lost 2 bases and J 4 bases, leaving 23 bases between the germline ends. The CDR3 has 19 residues. The germline gives CDR1 KGHDR, CDR2 SFDVKD. CDR3 residues: CATSDSITPTQATYNEQFF. DNA of the CDR3: TGTGCCACCAGTGATTCGATTACCCCGACCCAGGCTACTTACAATGAGCAGTTCTTC.